The entry that follows covers one TCR beta chain sequence. At one end, the junction sequence differs from germline, possibly due to a read error. The data are from a study of low-dose radiotherapy and immunotherapy resistance in tumors. Study context: For Cohort 1, fractions of 0.5 Gy were given every 2 weeks, reaching 6.5 Gy overall.

This CDR3 is built from 16 residues. Germline assignment: CDR1 LGHDT and CDR2 YNNKEL (reference sequence). Time point reported: before trial treatment. Primers targeting TRAV and TRBV primed first-strand cDNA, covering alpha and beta chains. TCRs were put through roughly 20 PCR cycles of amplification with Phusion. A constant-region primer and the V-primer adapter served as the primer pair. From the reads, TCRdb called clonotypes with MiXCR, one entry per CDR3 protein. The data contain 80,000 to 95,000 distinct CDR3 sequences, 9.4% of them singletons. Source: PBMCs, taken before treatment. This rearrangement joins TRBV3-1 to TRBJ1-2; D is ambiguous. This clonotype was obtained from a male donor with prostate cancer. The chain's CDR3 is CVSSQVGAGDNYGYTF. The CDR3, as DNA: TGTGTCAGCAGCCAAGTCGGAGCAGGAGATAACTATGGCTACACCTTC.